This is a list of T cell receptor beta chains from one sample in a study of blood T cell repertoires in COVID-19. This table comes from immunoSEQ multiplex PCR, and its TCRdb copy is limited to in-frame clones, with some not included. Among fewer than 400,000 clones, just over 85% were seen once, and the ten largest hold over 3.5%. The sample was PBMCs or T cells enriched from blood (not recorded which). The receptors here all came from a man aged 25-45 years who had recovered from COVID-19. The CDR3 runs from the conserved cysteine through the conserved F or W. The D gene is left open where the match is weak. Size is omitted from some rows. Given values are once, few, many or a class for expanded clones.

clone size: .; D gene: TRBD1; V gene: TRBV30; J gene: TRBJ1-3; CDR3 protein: CAWSAGTGGSGNTIYF; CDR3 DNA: TGTGCCTGGAGTGCGGGGACAGGGGGTTCGGGAAACACCATATATTTT
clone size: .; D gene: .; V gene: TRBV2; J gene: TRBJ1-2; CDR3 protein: CASSPNLASQSYTF; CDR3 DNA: TGTGCCAGCAGTCCTAATTTAGCATCCCAAAGCTACACCTTC
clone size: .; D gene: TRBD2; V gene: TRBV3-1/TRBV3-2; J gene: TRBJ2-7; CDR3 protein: CASSLSGGQSYEQYF; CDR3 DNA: TGTGCCAGCAGCCTTAGCGGGGGGCAGTCCTACGAGCAGTACTTC
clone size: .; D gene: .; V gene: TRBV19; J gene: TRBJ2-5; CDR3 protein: CASRRLAGEETQYF; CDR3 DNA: TGTGCCAGCAGACGGCTGGCAGGGGAAGAGACCCAGTACTTC
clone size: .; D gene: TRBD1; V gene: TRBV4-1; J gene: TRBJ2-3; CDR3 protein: CASSQDSPGQGTDTQYF; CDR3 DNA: TGCGCCAGCAGCCAAGATTCCCCGGGACAGGGCACAGATACGCAGTATTTT
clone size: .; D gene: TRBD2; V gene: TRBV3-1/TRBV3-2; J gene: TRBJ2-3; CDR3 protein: CASSQEVAGGPLDTQYF; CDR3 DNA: TGTGCCAGCAGCCAAGAGGTCGCGGGAGGGCCGTTGGATACGCAGTATTTT
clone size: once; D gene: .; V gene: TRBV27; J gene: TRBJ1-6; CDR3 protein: CASTIEGPLGNSPLHF; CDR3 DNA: TGTGCCAGCACCATAGAGGGTCCCCTGGGCAATTCACCCCTCCACTTT
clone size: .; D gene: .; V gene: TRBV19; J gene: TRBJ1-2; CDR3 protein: CATLGRGFNYGYTF; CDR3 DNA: TGTGCCACCCTAGGAAGAGGTTTTAACTATGGCTACACCTTC
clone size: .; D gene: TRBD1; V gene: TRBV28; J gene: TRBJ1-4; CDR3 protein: CASSFNRGVNEKLFF; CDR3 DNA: TGTGCCAGCAGTTTCAACAGGGGTGTCAATGAAAAACTGTTTTTT
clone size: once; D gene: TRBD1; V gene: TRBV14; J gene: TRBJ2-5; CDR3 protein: CASSPWTGKEETQYF; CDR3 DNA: TGTGCCAGCAGCCCCTGGACAGGGAAAGAAGAGACCCAGTACTTC
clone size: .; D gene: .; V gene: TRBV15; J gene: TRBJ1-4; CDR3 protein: CATRRGVNEKLFF; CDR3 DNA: TGTGCCACTCGGCGCGGAGTTAATGAAAAACTGTTTTTT
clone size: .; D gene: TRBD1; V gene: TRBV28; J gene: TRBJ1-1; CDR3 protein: CASTIIGTGGLDPFF; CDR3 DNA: TGTGCCAGCACAATCATAGGGACAGGGGGCTTGGATCCTTTCTTT
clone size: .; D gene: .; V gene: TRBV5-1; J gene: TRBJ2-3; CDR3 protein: CASSPRVSADTQYF; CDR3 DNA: TGCGCCAGCAGCCCCCGGGTGTCGGCAGATACGCAGTATTTT
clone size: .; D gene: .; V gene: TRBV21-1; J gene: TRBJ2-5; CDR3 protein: CASSKEEGETQYF; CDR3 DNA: TGTGCCAGCAGCAAAGAGGAGGGGGAGACCCAGTACTTC
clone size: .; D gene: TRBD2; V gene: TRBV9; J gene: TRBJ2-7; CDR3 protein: CASSAFGRETFYEQYF; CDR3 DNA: TGTGCCAGCAGCGCATTTGGGCGGGAGACCTTCTACGAGCAGTACTTC
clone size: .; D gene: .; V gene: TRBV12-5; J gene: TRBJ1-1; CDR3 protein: CASGLVQTAGAFF; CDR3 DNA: TGTGCTAGTGGTTTGGTACAGACAGCTGGGGCTTTCTTT
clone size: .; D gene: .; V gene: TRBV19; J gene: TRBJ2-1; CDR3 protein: CASSLGGPGNEQFF; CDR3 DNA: TGTGCCAGTAGTTTAGGGGGGCCGGGGAATGAGCAGTTCTTC